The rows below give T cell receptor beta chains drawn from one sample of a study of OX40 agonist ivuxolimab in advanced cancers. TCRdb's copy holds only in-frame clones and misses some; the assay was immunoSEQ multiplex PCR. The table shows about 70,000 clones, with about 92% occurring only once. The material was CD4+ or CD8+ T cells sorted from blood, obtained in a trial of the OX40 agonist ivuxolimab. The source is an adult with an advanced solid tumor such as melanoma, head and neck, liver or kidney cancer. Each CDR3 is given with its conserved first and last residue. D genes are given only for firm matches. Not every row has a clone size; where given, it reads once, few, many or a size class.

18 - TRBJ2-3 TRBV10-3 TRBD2 TGTGCCATCAGTGATTCTAGCGGGAGGGCCGGGGCCACAGATACGCAGTATTTT CAISDSSGRAGATDTQYF
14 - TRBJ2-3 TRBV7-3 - TGTGCCAGCAGCTTAACGGGTGGCGGAGATACGCAGTATTTT CASSLTGGGDTQYF
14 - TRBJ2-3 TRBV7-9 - TGTGCCAGCAGCTTAGCGGCTGGGGCGCTGACGCAGTATTTT CASSLAAGALTQYF
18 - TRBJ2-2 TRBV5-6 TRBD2 TGTGCCAGCAGTACCGGGACTAGCGGGACGGTTAGCACCGGGGAGCTGTTTTTT CASSTGTSGTVSTGELFF
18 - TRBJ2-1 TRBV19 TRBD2 TGTGCCAGTAGTCCGGGACTAGCGGCTTGGAGCTCCTACAATGAGCAGTTCTTC CASSPGLAAWSSYNEQFF
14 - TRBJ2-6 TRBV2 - TGTGCCAGCCGAGGGGTCTCCGGGGCCAACGTCCTGACTTTC CASRGVSGANVLTF
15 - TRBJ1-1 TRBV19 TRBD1 TGTGCCAGTAGTATGTTGGGCAGGGGGCATTCTGAAGCTTTCTTT CASSMLGRGHSEAFF
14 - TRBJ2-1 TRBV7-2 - TGTGCCAGCAGCTTTGGGGAACCCTACAATGAGCAGTTCTTC CASSFGEPYNEQFF
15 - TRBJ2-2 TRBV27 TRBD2 TGTGCCAGCAGCCTGGGACTAGCACTGACCGGGGAGCTGTTTTTT CASSLGLALTGELFF
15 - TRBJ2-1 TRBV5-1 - TGCGCCAGCAGCGCGGCGACGGGAAAGTACAATGAGCAGTTCTTC CASSAATGKYNEQFF
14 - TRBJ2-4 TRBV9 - TGTGCCAGCAGCTCTCGGGGTTCCGGAAACATTCAGTACTTC CASSSRGSGNIQYF
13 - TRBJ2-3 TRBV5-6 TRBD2 TGTGCCAGCAGCCTGCGGGGGGATTATACGCAGTATTTT CASSLRGDYTQYF
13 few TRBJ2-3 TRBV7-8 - TGTGCCAGCAGCAAAGCACGGGAAGATACGCAGTATTTT CASSKAREDTQYF
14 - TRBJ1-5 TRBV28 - TGTGCCAGCGTTACAGGGCCTAGCAATCAGCCCCAGCATTTT CASVTGPSNQPQHF
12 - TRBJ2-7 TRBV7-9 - TGTGCCAGCAGCCCCGTGGCCTACGAGCAGTACTTC CASSPVAYEQYF
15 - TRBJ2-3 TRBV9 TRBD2 TGTGCCAGCAGCTTCCTAGCGGGAAACACAGATACGCAGTATTTT CASSFLAGNTDTQYF
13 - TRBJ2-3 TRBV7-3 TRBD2 TGTGCCAGCAGTCTAGCGGGATACGATACGCAGTATTTT CASSLAGYDTQYF
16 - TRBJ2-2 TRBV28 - TGTGCCAGCAGTTTGGGGGGAGGTACAGGGGCCGGGGAGCTGTTTTTT CASSLGGGTGAGELFF
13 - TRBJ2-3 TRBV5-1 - TGCGCCAGCAGGACGAGGGCGACAGATACGCAGTATTTT CASRTRATDTQYF
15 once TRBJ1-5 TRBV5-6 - TGTGCCAGCAGCCTCAGGGGCTCCTACAATCAGCCCCAGCATTTT CASSLRGSYNQPQHF
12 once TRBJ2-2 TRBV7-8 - TGTGCCAGCAGCTTAGATTCCCGGGAGCTGTTTTTT CASSLDSRELFF
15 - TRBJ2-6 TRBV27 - TGTGCCAGCTCCCACCGGGGGAGGGGGGCCAACGTCCTGACTTTC CASSHRGRGANVLTF
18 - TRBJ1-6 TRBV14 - TGTGCCAGCAGCCAAAGGGGGAACAGCCGACCCTTTAATTCACCCCTCCACTTT CASSQRGNSRPFNSPLHF
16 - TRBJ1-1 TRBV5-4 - TGTGCCAGCAGCACCACTAAAAGGATGTGGGGCACTGAAGCTTTCTTT CASSTTKRMWGTEAFF
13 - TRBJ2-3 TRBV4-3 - TGCGCCAGCAGCCAAGAAAGGACAGATACGCAGTATTTT CASSQERTDTQYF
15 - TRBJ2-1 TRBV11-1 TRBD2 TGTGCCAGCATGGGAAGGGGCAGCGGGAGTGGTGAGCAGTTCTTC CASMGRGSGSGEQFF
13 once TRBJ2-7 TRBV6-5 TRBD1 TGTGCCAGCAGAGGACAGGGACCCTACGAGCAGTACTTC CASRGQGPYEQYF
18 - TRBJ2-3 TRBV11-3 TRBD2 TGTGCCAGCAGCTTTGGGAGGACTAGCGGGGGAAGCACAGATACGCAGTATTTT CASSFGRTSGGSTDTQYF
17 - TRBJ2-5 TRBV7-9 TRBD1 TGTGCCAGCAGCCGGGACAGGGGCGACTCCTTGCAAGAGACCCAGTACTTC CASSRDRGDSLQETQYF
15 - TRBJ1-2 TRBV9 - TGTGCCAGCAGCGTAGCTCCAGCGGGAAACTATGGCTACACCTTC CASSVAPAGNYGYTF
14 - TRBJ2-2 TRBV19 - TGTGCCAGTAGTATAGTAGCGCCCACCGGGGAGCTGTTTTTT CASSIVAPTGELFF
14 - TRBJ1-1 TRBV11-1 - TGTGCCAGCAGCTTGGAGGGAAGGGGCACTGAAGCTTTCTTT CASSLEGRGTEAFF
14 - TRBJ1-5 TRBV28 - TGTGCCAGCAGTTTCCACAGGGCCTTTCAGCCCCAGCATTTT CASSFHRAFQPQHF
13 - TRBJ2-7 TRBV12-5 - TGTGCTAGTGACCGAGGGGCTTTCCACGAGCAGTACTTC CASDRGAFHEQYF
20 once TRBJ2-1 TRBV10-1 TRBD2 TGCGCCAGCAGTGAGTCGACTCGACTAGCGGGAGGGAGCTCCTACAATGAGCAGTTCTTC CASSESTRLAGGSSYNEQFF
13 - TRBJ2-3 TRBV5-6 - TGTGCCAGCAGCGACTGGATCACAGATACGCAGTATTTT CASSDWITDTQYF
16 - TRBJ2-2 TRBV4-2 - TGTGCCAGCAGCCAAGAAGGGACATACCTAACCGGGGAGCTGTTTTTT CASSQEGTYLTGELFF
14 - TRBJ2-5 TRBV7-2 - TGTGCCAGCAGCGCCGGGTCAAAGTTGGAGACCCAGTACTTC CASSAGSKLETQYF
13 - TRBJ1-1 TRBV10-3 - TGTGCCATCAGTCAGGGAGGGGGCACTGAAGCTTTCTTT CAISQGGGTEAFF
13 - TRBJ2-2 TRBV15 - TGTGCCACCAGCACCAACAGGGCCGGGGAGCTGTTTTTT CATSTNRAGELFF
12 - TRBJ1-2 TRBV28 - TGTGCCAGCAGTTTTGGGGCCGATGGCTACACCTTC CASSFGADGYTF
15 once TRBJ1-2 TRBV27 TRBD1 TGTGCCAGCAGTTCTACAGGGGGAAGGAGCTATGGCTACACCTTC CASSSTGGRSYGYTF
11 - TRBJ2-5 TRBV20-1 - TGCAGTGCTAGAGCCGGGGGATACCAGTACTTC CSARAGGYQYF
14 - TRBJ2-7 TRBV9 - TGTGCCAGCAGCTACCGAGACCGGTCCTACGAGCAGTACTTC CASSYRDRSYEQYF
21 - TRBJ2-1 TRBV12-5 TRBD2 TGTGCTAGTGGTTTGGTACTCGGGGACACACTAGCGGGAGGGTCCTACAATGAGCAGTTCTTC CASGLVLGDTLAGGSYNEQFF
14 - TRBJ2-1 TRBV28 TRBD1 TGTGCCAGCAGTCAGGACAGGGGTAGGAATGAGCAGTTCTTC CASSQDRGRNEQFF
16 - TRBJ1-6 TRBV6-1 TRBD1 TGTGCCAGCAGTGCCCAACCGGGGACAGGGAATTCACCCCTCCACTTT CASSAQPGTGNSPLHF
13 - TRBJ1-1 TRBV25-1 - TGTGCCAGCAGTGAGGGGCAGAACACTGAAGCTTTCTTT CASSEGQNTEAFF
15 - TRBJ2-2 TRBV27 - TGTGCCAGCAGACGAGGGGGATCTACCACCGGGGAGCTGTTTTTT CASRRGGSTTGELFF
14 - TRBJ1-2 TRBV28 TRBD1 TGTGCCAGCAGTGGGAGGGGGCGGAACTATGGCTACACCTTC CASSGRGRNYGYTF
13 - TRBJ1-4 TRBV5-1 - TGCGCCAGCAGCTTGGACGGCCTTGAAAAACTGTTTTTT CASSLDGLEKLFF